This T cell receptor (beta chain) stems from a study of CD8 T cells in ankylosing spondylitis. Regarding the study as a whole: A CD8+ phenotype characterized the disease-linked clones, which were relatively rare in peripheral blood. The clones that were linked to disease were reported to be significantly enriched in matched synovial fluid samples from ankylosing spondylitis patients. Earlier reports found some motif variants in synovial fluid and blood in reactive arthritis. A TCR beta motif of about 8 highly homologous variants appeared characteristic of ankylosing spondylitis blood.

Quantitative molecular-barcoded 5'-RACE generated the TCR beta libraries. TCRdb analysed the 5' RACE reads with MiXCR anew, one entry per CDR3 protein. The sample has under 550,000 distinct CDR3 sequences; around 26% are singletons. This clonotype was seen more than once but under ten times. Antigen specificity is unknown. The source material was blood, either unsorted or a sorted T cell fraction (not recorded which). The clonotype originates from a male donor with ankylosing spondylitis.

CDR3 bases: TGTGCCAGCAGCCCTCAGGGGGCCTGGGCAGATACGCAGTATTTT. Translation gives CASSPQGAWADTQYF. The chain recombines TRBV2 with TRBJ2-3, with 8 bases aligning to TRBD1. J lost 4 bases, V lost 6 bases, and 9 bases had no gene match. The CDR3 runs 15 residues. CDR1 SNHLY and CDR2 FYNNEI come from the germline V gene.